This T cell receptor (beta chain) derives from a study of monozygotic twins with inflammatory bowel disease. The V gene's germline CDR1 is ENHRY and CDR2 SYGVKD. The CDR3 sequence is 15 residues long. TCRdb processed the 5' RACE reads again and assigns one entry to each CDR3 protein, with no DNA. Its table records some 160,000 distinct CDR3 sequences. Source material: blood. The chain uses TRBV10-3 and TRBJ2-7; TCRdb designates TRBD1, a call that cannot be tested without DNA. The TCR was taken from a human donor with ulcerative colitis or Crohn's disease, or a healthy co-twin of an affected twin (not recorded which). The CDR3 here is CAISESGLDKREQYF.